This record looks at one TCR beta chain sequence and its context. The data are from a study of CD8 T cells in Susac syndrome. Peripheral blood CD8+ and CD4+ T cells were profiled by TCR beta sequencing. The multiple sclerosis controls, all treatment-naive patients, had relapsing-remitting disease that was stable or active. Bulk CD8+ and CD4+ cells came from magnetic negative isolation; CD8+ TEMRA by FACS. Reverse transcription used about 0.5 to 1 ug RNA and random hexamers. By means of immunoSEQ multiplex PCR, TCR beta CDR3 spanning 54 Vbeta and 13 Jbeta underwent amplification. TCRdb re-called the immunoSEQ multiplex PCR reads with MiXCR, one entry per CDR3 protein. This table holds about 130,000 distinct CDR3 sequences, about 95% found once. Sequencing was carried out using CD4+ T cells from PBMCs. The receptor was derived from a human donor with multiple sclerosis.

The CDR3 DNA reads as TGTGCCAGTAGTATAGCCCCCTCCCGACAGGGAAGATCAGGTTATGGCTACACCTTC. Translating it yields CASSIAPSRQGRSGYGYTF. The chain combines TRBV19 with TRBJ1-2, with 7 nucleotides matching TRBD1. The V and J ends lost 1 base and 5 bases, in that order; junction bases with no gene match: 19. The CDR3 contains 19 residues. Germline V gene data show CDR1 as LNHDA and CDR2 as SQIVND (reference sequence).